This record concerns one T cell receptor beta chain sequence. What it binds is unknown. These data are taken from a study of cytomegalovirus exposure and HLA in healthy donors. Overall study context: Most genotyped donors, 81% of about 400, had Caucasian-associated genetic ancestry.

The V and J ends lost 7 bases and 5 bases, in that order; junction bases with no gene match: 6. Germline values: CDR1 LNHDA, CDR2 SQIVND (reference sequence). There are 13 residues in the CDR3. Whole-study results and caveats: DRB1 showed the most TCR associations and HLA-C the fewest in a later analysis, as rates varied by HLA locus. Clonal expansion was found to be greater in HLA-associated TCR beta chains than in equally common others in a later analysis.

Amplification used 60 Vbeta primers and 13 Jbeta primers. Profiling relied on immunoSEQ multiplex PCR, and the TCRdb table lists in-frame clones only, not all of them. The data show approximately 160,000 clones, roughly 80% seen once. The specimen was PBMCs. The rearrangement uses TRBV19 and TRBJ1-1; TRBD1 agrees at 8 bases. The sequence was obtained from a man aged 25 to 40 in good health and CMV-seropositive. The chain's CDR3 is CASINRGATEAFF. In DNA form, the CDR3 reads TGTGCCAGTATTAACAGGGGGGCTACTGAAGCTTTCTTT. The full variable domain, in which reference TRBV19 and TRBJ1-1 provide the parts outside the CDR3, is DGGITQSPKYLFRKEGQNVTLSCEQNLNHDAMYWYRQDPGQGLRLIYYSQIVNDFQKGDIAEGYSVSREKKESFPLTVTSAQKNPTAFYLCASINRGATEAFFGQGTRLTVV.